This TCR beta chain was found in a study of blood T cell repertoires in COVID-19. Study as a whole: Acute and convalescent COVID-19 specimens originated in the United States, Italy and Spain. T cells, B-cell-depleted T cells, or PBMCs provided the cDNA or gDNA that served as material.

In the original processing: From reference gene primer amplification, estimates of nucleated cell counts were derived. Profiling relied on immunoSEQ multiplex PCR, and the TCRdb table lists in-frame clones only, not all of them. V, J and clone size are those of that table, while D and trimming were read from the DNA. Of over 60,000 clones listed, roughly 89% are singletons. Only a few counts were recorded for this clone. Looked up from germline, CDR1 is LNHNV and CDR2 is YYDKDF (reference sequence). Trimming left V 0 bases short and J 5 bases short, with 11 bases between. The CDR3 has 15 residues. The receptor was isolated from a man between 50 and 59 years old with acute or convalescent COVID-19. The J gene is TRBJ1-5, the V gene TRBV15, with a weak D call TRBD1 (5 bases). Source material: peripheral blood. As DNA, the CDR3 is TGTGCCACCAGCAGAGATGGGGGGGACTATCAGCCCCAGCATTTT. This translates into CATSRDGGDYQPQHF.